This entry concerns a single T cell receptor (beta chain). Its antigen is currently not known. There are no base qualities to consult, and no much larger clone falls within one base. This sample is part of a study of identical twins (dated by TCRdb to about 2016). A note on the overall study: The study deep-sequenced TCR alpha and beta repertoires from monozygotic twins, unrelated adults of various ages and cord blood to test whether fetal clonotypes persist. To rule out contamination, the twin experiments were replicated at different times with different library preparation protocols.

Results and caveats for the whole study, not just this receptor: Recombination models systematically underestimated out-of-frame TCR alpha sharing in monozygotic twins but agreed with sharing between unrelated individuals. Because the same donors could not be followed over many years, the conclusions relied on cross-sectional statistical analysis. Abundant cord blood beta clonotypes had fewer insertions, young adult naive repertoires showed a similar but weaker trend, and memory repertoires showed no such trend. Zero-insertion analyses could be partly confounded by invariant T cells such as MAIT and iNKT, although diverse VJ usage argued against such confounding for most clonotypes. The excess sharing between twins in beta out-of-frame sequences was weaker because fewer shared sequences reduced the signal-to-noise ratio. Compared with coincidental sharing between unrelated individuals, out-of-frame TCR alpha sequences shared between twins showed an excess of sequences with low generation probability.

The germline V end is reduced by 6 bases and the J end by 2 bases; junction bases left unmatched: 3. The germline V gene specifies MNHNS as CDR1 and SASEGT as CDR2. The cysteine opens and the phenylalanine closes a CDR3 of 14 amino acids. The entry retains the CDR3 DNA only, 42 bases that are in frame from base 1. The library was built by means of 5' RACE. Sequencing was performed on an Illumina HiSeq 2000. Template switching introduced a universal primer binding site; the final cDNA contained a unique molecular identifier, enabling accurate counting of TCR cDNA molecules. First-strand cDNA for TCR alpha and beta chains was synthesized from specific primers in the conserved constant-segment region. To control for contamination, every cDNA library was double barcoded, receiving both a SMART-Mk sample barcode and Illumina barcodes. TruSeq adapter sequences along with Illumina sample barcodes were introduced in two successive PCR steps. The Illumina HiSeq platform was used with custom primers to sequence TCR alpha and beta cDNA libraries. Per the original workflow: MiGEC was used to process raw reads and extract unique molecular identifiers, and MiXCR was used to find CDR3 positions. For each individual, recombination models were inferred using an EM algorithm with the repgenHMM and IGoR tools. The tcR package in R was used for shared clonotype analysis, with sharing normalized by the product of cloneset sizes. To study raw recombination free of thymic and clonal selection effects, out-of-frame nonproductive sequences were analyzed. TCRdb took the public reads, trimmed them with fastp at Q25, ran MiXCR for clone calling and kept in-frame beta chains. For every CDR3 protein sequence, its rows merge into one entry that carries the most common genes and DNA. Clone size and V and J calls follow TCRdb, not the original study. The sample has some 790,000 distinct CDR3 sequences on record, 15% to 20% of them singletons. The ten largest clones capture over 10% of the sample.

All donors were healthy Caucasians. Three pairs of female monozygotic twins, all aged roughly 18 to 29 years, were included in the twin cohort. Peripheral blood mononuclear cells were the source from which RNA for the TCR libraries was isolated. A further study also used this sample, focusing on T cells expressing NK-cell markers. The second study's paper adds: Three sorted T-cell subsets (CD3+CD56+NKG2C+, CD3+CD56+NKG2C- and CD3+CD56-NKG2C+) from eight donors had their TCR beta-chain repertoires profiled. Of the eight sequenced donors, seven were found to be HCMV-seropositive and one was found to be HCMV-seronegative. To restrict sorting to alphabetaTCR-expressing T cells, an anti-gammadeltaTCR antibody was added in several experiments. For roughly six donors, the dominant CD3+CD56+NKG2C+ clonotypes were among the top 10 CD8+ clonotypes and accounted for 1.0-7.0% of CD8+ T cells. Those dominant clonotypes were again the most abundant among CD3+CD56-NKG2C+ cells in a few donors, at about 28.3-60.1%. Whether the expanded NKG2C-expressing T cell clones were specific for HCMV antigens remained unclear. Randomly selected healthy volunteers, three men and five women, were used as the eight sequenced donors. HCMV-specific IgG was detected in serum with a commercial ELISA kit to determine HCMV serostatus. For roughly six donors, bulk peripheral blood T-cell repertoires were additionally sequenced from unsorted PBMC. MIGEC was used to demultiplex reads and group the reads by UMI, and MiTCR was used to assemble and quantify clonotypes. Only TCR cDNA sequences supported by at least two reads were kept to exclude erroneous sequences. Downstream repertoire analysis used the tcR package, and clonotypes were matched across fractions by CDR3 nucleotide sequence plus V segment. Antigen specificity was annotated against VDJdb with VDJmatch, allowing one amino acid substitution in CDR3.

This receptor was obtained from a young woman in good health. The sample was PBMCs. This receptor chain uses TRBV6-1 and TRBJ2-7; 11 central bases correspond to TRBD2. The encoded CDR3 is CASRGTSGTYEQYF. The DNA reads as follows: TGTGCCAGCAGGGGGACTAGCGGAACCTACGAGCAGTACTTC.